This T cell receptor beta chain came from a study of blood T cell repertoires in COVID-19. About the study: The cDNA or gDNA used as material had been derived from T cells, B-cell-depleted T cells, or PBMCs.

Germline CDR1 is MRHNA and CDR2 is SNTAGT. This CDR3 spans 14 amino acids. V lost 5 bases, J lost 1 base, and 3 bases stayed unmatched. Here immunoSEQ multiplex PCR was the method, and the copy in TCRdb shows in-frame clones only, minus some. This repertoire shows about 120,000 clones, over 65% found once; its top ten account for approximately 2.5%. This sequence originates from a man in his thirties or forties with acute or convalescent COVID-19. The chain joins TRBV6-4 to TRBJ2-3; 7 nucleotides line up with TRBD1. Sequences were obtained from peripheral blood. CDR3 in DNA: TGTGCCAGCAGTAACCAGGGGGGCACAGATACGCAGTATTTT. Protein: CASSNQGGTDTQYF.